Shown below are 10 T cell receptor beta chains from a single sample sequenced in a study of beta chain features in type 1 diabetes. Study-wide results and limits: Shorter TCRB CDR3s, moderately but significantly so, marked every one of the four CD4+ subsets in Type 1 diabetes patients.

What these receptors recognize is not known. Expressed TCRB transcripts were sequenced because the entire RNA isolate underwent reverse transcription. Assay used: immunoSEQ multiplex PCR; TCRdb lists only in-frame clones, some missing. This sample has around 160,000 clones; roughly 65% occur once, and the top ten carry about 0.1%. The sample consisted of naive CD4+ T cells from blood. The receptor source for this set is a man between 25 and 39 years old with type 1 diabetes.

The gene calls are TRBV7-2 and TRBJ2-7; perhaps TRBD2 as D (6 bases). Germline assignment: CDR1 SGHTA and CDR2 FQGNSA. V gave up 4 bases and J gave up 0 bases, with 7 bases separating them. This CDR3 comprises 13 residues. The CDR3 is CASSSGSSYEQYF. CDR3 nucleotides: TGTGCCAGCAGCTCCGGGAGCTCCTACGAGCAGTACTTC.

This clone was counted only a few times. V usage is TRBV25-1 and J usage is TRBJ2-7, with TRBD1 identical over 7 bases. CDR1 MGHDK and CDR2 SYGVNS come from the germline V gene. Losses at the gene ends were 2 bases for V and 3 bases for J; bases not matched to a gene: 4. The CDR3 runs to 14 residues. The DNA of the CDR3 is TGTGCCAGCAGTGAACCGGGACAGTTCTACGAGCAGTACTTC. Its protein product is CASSEPGQFYEQYF.

V and J are TRBV25-1 and TRBJ1-1; 8 nucleotides agree with TRBD1. CDR1 is MGHDK, CDR2 SYGVNS, per germline. The CDR3 has 14 residues. The V gene end was trimmed by 2 bases and the J gene end by 4 bases; junction bases not matched to a gene: 3. The CDR3 protein is CASSETTGATEAFF. The CDR3 DNA sequence: TGTGCCAGCAGTGAAACGACAGGGGCCACTGAAGCTTTCTTT.

The sample holds a few counts of this clone. The chain employs TRBV29-1 and TRBJ1-2; D is unclear. CDR3 size: 14 residues. Germline CDR1 reads SQVTM; CDR2 reads ANQGSEA. V shed 4 bases and J shed 0 bases, with 12 bases lying between them. In nucleotides, the CDR3 is TGCAGCGTTGGGGCCCCGAAATCTAACTATGGCTACACCTTC. Translation gives CSVGAPKSNYGYTF. Together with reference TRBV29-1 and TRBJ1-2, the CDR3 gives the full variable domain: SAVISQKPSRDICQRGTSLTIQCQVDSQVTMMFWYRQQPGQSLTLIATANQGSEATYESGFVIDKFPISRPNLTFSTLTVSNMSPEDSSIYLCSVGAPKSNYGYTFGSGTRLTVV.

This clone appeared a few times. The chain links TRBV21-1 to TRBJ2-1; whether TRBD2, the table's D call, matches the DNA was not checked. TRBV21-1 is noted as a pseudogene. This CDR3 region has 10 residues. The CDR3 is CASNRGEQFF. In DNA, the CDR3 is TGTGCCAGCAACCGGGGTGAGCAGTTCTTC.

The rearrangement joins TRBV7-8 to TRBJ2-6, with 8 bases matching TRBD1. The CDR3 contains 15 residues. The V gene's germline CDR1 is SGHVS and CDR2 FQNEAQ. V gave up 4 bases and J gave up 2 bases; unmatched junction bases: 1. The CDR3 DNA follows: TGTGCCAGCAGCTCCAGGGGGCCTGGGGCCAACGTCCTGACTTTC. Protein product: CASSSRGPGANVLTF.

This clone turned up a few times. As DNA, the CDR3 is TGTGCCTGCACGAAGACCGCGGATAGGTTCTATGAGCAGTTCTTC. The encoded protein is CACTKTADRFYEQFF. The V gene is TRBV30, the J gene TRBJ2-1; D uncertain. This CDR3 is built from 15 residues. Germline V gene data show CDR1 as GTSNPN and CDR2 as SVGIG (reference sequence). With 6 bases removed from V and 8 bases from J, the gap between germline ends came to 23 bases. The full variable domain, rest sourced from reference TRBV30 and TRBJ2-1, is SQTIHQWPATLVQPVGSPLSLECTVEGTSNPNLYWYRQAAGRGLQLLFYSVGIGQISSEVPQNLSASRPQDRQFILSSKKLLLSDSGFYLCACTKTADRFYEQFFGPGTRLTVL.

The rearrangement uses TRBV7-2 and TRBJ2-2; 9 positions agree with TRBD1. The CDR3 has 17 amino acids. The V segment lost 4 bases and the J segment 1 base; nucleotides outside the gene matches: 7. CDR1 SGHTA and CDR2 FQGNSA come from the germline V gene. The CDR3 loop is CASSSLTGQGNTGELFF. For the CDR3, the DNA is TGTGCCAGCAGCTCGCTAACGGGACAGGGGAACACCGGGGAGCTGTTTTTT.

The chain recombines TRBV10-3 with TRBJ2-5; D might be TRBD1 or TRBD2, each matching 5 bases. Germline-derived CDR1 and CDR2 are ENHRY and SYGVKD. V was cut by 8 bases and J by 5 bases, with 12 bases left in between. This CDR3 has 12 residues. CDR3 residues: CAIGGSGETQYF. The CDR3 bases are TGTGCCATCGGGGGTTCGGGCGAGACCCAGTACTTC.

V gene TRBV7-2 combines with J gene TRBJ1-2; D gene unclear. V was trimmed by 3 bases and J by 3 bases, leaving 8 bases between them. This CDR3 is built from 13 residues. Germline V gene data show CDR1 as SGHTA and CDR2 as FQGNSA. Here the CDR3 DNA reads TGTGCCAGCAGCTTCCGGGCAGACTATGGCTACACCTTC. Translating it yields CASSFRADYGYTF. Variable domain in full (rest from reference TRBV7-2 and TRBJ1-2): GAGVSQSPSNKVTEKGKDVELRCDPISGHTALYWYRQSLGQGLEFLIYFQGNSAPDKSGLPSDRFSAERTGGSVSTLTIQRTQQEDSAVYLCASSFRADYGYTFGSGTRLTVV.